The clone carrying this T cell receptor beta chain showed up just a few times. Antigen specificity is unknown. The source of the sample is a study of T-cell memory formation after mild COVID-19. General study points: Second-wave clones peaking on day 37 lacked confirmed SARS-CoV-2 specificity. Clones that shrank (day 15 to 85) were balanced CD4/CD8, whereas later expanders leaned CD4+.

The TCR alpha and TCR beta cDNA libraries, bearing sample barcodes and UMIs, were generated by 5'RACE using constant-segment primers. Each CDR3 protein is one row after TCRdb ran MiXCR on the 5' RACE reads. The profile covers roughly 610,000 distinct CDR3 sequences, with 15% to 20% appearing a single time and roughly 8.2% taken by the ten largest. This CDR3 has 15 amino acids. Germline V gene lookup returns CDR1 SGHDT and CDR2 YYEEEE. Losses at the gene ends were 4 bases for V and 3 bases for J; bases not matched to a gene: 6. The clonotype comes from an adult woman who had mild COVID-19 (a few samples of this study predate the infection). Cell type and time point are not known. The chain couples TRBV5-6 to TRBJ2-1, with TRBD2 matching 8 bases. The specimen was PBMCs or a T cell subset sorted from them (not recorded which). The CDR3 sequence is CASSLSGEIYNEQFF. CDR3 DNA sequence: TGTGCCAGCAGCCTTAGCGGGGAAATCTACAATGAGCAGTTCTTC.